This T cell receptor beta chain was recorded in a study of T cells in Graves' hyperthyroidism and ophthalmopathy. This CDR3 has 19 amino acids. J was trimmed by 0 bases and V by 1 base; bases with no gene match: 12. Germline V lookup: CDR1 SGDLS, CDR2 YYNGEE. Ten or more counts support this clonotype. The source material, RNA transcripts, was used to amplify TCR beta CDR3 regions. A first-round RT-PCR of the TCR CDR3 used the HTBI primer set. Each CDR3 protein is one row after TCRdb ran MiXCR on the multiplex PCR reads. Of approximately 430,000 distinct CDR3 sequences in the sample, approximately 14% were seen once.

This chain uses TRBV9 with TRBJ2-4, with TRBD1 matching over 8 bases. The sequencing input was blood. The clonotype was recovered from a woman between 18 and 30 years old with Graves' hyperthyroidism. The CDR3 loop is CASSVPDRGSPLAKNIQYF. The DNA of the CDR3 is TGTGCCAGCAGCGTACCAGACAGGGGTTCACCCCTAGCCAAAAACATTCAGTACTTC.